This T cell receptor beta chain appears in the sequencing data of a study of shared clonotypes between healthy human individuals. Only in-frame clones appear in the TCRdb table, and some are missing; sequencing was by immunoSEQ multiplex PCR. The table lists some 2,000,000 clones, roughly 95% of them singletons. Germline CDR1 is KGHSH and CDR2 is LQKENI. V shed 1 base and J shed 8 bases, with 8 bases lying between them. The CDR3 extends over 13 amino acids. Sequencing was performed on naive CD4+ T cells sorted from blood. As for subset: CD45RA+ positively selected. The origin of this receptor is a man younger than 35 in good health. This chain joins TRBV18 and TRBJ1-4; D perhaps matches TRBD1 (6 bases). As DNA, the CDR3 is TGTGCCAGCTCACCACGGGACAACGAAAAACTGTTTTTT. Its translation: CASSPRDNEKLFF.